The 17 T cell receptor beta chains below were found in one sample sequenced in a study of response to subunit inactivated influenza vaccine. TCRdb re-called the RT-PCR reads through MiXCR, storing one row per CDR3 protein. This table holds 500,000 to 550,000 distinct CDR3 sequences, around 8% found once. This material consisted of PBMCs from blood, taken roughly 24 months after vaccination. The receptor set was obtained from a man in his fifties or sixties who received an inactivated influenza vaccine.

This clonotype was detected only a few times. The chain employs TRBV6-2 or TRBV6-3 and TRBJ1-1, with D maybe TRBD1 (5 bases). Germline-derived CDR1 and CDR2 are MNHEY and SVGEGT. The CDR3 totals 15 residues. Trimming pared 0 bases from V and 5 bases from J, leaving 13 bases between. CDR3 bases: TGTGCCAGCAGTTACTCGCCAGGTGAGGGGACTGAAGCTTTCTTT. This encodes CASSYSPGEGTEAFF.

This clonotype was found many times. The chain carries TRBV4-3 and TRBJ1-4; 8 bases match TRBD1. The V segment lost 3 bases and the J segment 8 bases; nucleotides outside the gene matches: 11. Germline CDR1 and CDR2: LGHNA and YSLEER. This CDR3 is 16 amino acids long. The CDR3, as DNA: TGCGCCAGCAGCCAGGAATACCGACAGGGGCACGAAAAACTGTTTTTT. Its translation: CASSQEYRQGHEKLFF.

In its sample, this clonotype was seen a few times. This chain links TRBV10-3 with TRBJ2-5, with no clear D. There are 13 residues in the CDR3. Trimming stripped 4 bases from V and 0 bases from J, with 6 bases between. Germline assignment: CDR1 ENHRY and CDR2 SYGVKD. DNA for the CDR3: TGTGCCATCAGTGTCAGCCACCAAGAGACCCAGTACTTC. Translation gives CAISVSHQETQYF.

This clonotype was recorded a few times. The chain is built from TRBV9 and TRBJ1-1, with D uncertain. The CDR3 is 14 amino acids. In germline, CDR1 is SGDLS, CDR2 YYNGEE. The V and J ends lost 0 bases and 0 bases respectively, with 6 bases between them. CDR3 amino acids: CASSVGSLNTEAFF. The CDR3, as DNA: TGTGCCAGCAGCGTAGGGTCATTGAACACTGAAGCTTTCTTT.

This clonotype came up many times. CDR3 DNA: TGCGCCAGCAGTCTGTCCGGGACAGGGAGCTACGAGCAGTACTTC. Encoded protein: CASSLSGTGSYEQYF. The chain combines TRBV5-1 with TRBJ2-7, with 9 bases aligning to TRBD1. The V and J ends lost 5 bases and 3 bases, in that order; junction bases with no gene match: 9. CDR1 SGHRS and CDR2 YFSETQ come from the germline V gene. This CDR3 has 15 residues.

The CDR3 DNA sequence: TGTGCCAGCAGCTTAGCCAAAGGGTATGGCGATACGCAGTATTTT. This sequence encodes CASSLAKGYGDTQYF. V is TRBV7-2 and J is TRBJ2-3; no firm D call. The ends were cut back, 0 bases at V and 6 bases at J, with 13 bases in the middle. Per the germline V gene, CDR1 is SGHTA and CDR2 is FQGNSA. This CDR3 spans 15 amino acids.

There are a few counts of this clonotype. The chain has TRBV5-6 and TRBJ1-3; no clear D. Germline V CDR1 and CDR2: SGHDT, YYEEEE. Deletions cut 5 bases from V and 0 bases from J, with 12 bases between. The CDR3 length is 15 residues. In DNA, the CDR3 is TGTGCCAGCAGACGAGGACGGAACTCTGGAAACACCATATATTTT. Its protein is CASRRGRNSGNTIYF.

The chain is built from TRBV19 and TRBJ2-3; 10 nucleotides match TRBD1. Looked up from germline, CDR1 is LNHDA and CDR2 is SQIVND (reference sequence). This CDR3 has 14 residues. V dropped 9 bases and J dropped 10; count of bases not matched to a gene: 13. CDR3 sequence (DNA): TGTGCCAGCAGGACAGGGGGGATCAGGAGTTCGCAGTATTTT. It codes for CASRTGGIRSSQYF.

This clonotype was counted only a few times. The chain uses TRBV20-1 and TRBJ1-5; a weak D match, TRBD1 (5 bases). Germline V gene lookup returns CDR1 DFQATT and CDR2 SNEGSKA (reference sequence). This CDR3 region has 14 residues. Between the trimmed V and J ends, which lost 8 bases and 4 bases, there was a span of 18 bases. This chain's CDR3 is CSSAGQLDNQPQHF. The CDR3 DNA reads as TGCAGTTCAGCGGGGCAGCTTGATAATCAGCCCCAGCATTTT.

This sequence joins TRBV3-1 and TRBJ1-1, with D maybe TRBD1 (6 bases). This CDR3 region has 15 residues. Germline values: CDR1 LGHDT, CDR2 YNNKEL (reference sequence). Trimming took off 3 bases at V and 1 base at J, with 12 bases between the two ends. CDR3 sequence reads: CASSQYRAANTEAFF. The CDR3 DNA reads as TGTGCCAGCAGCCAGTACAGGGCTGCGAACACTGAAGCTTTCTTT.

This clonotype was counted ten times or more. J is TRBJ1-6 and V is TRBV6-5; 10 nucleotides match TRBD1. CDR1 and CDR2 (germline): MNHEY, SVGAGI. The V and J ends lost 7 bases and 6 bases, in that order; junction bases with no gene match: 3. CDR3 length: 14 residues. CDR3 residues: CASKRDRGNSPLHF. CDR3 coding DNA: TGTGCCAGCAAACGGGACAGGGGTAATTCACCCCTCCACTTT.

The sample holds many counts of this clonotype. The chain uses TRBV4-3 and TRBJ2-2; D may be TRBD1 (6 bases). CDR1 is LGHNA, CDR2 YSLEER, per germline. The CDR3 spans 16 residues. Trimming stripped 5 bases from V and 3 bases from J, with 16 bases between. CDR3 protein: CASSISTGWDTGELFF. The CDR3 DNA is TGCGCCAGCAGCATCTCTACAGGGTGGGACACCGGGGAGCTGTTTTTT.

This clonotype was seen repeatedly, ten times or more. The CDR3 DNA is TGTGCCAGCAGTTCCCCAAGTTCACCCCTCCACTTT. It codes for CASSSPSSPLHF. The V and J genes are TRBV12-3 or TRBV12-4 and TRBJ1-6; D ambiguous. This CDR3 contains 12 residues. The ends were cut back, 4 bases at V and 9 bases at J, with 7 bases in the middle.

This sequence joins TRBV6-1 and TRBJ2-2; 7 positions match TRBD2. Trimming cost V 9 bases and J 0 bases; bases outside gene matches: 4. Germline V gene lookup returns CDR1 MNHNS and CDR2 SASEGT. The CDR3 contains 14 residues. CDR3 region: CASREGPNTGELFF. In DNA form, the CDR3 reads TGTGCCAGTAGGGAGGGACCGAACACCGGGGAGCTGTTTTTT.

The chain joins TRBV29-1 to TRBJ1-1; D perhaps matches TRBD1 (6 bases). The CDR3 extends over 13 amino acids. Trimming cost V 6 bases and J 4 bases, with 15 bases left between them. Germline V gene data show CDR1 as SQVTM and CDR2 as ANQGSEA. DNA of the CDR3: TGCAGCGTCCGAAGGGGGGACGGCACTGAAGCTTTCTTT. Protein sequence: CSVRRGDGTEAFF.

This clonotype was picked up a small number of times. This chain joins TRBV11-1 and TRBJ2-1; possibly TRBD1 or TRBD2 for D (6 bases each). The CDR3 consists of 14 residues. Germline lookup yields CDR1 SGHAT and CDR2 FQDESV (reference sequence). Trimming shortened V by 5 bases and J by 6 bases, and 14 bases separated the two germline ends. CDR3: CASSTGGGSNEQFF. The CDR3 nucleotides are TGTGCCAGCAGCACTGGAGGGGGGAGCAATGAGCAGTTCTTC.

A few counts support this clonotype. This chain joins TRBV3-1 and TRBJ2-2; D remains unclear. Looked up from germline, CDR1 is LGHDT and CDR2 is YNNKEL (reference sequence). The CDR3 covers 19 residues. V dropped 4 bases and J dropped 2 bases, with 23 bases sitting between them. The CDR3 loop reads CASSPGNPRSRGNTGELFF. CDR3 nucleotides: TGTGCCAGCAGCCCGGGCAACCCCCGGAGCCGCGGAAACACCGGGGAGCTGTTTTTT. The full variable domain, in which reference TRBV3-1 and TRBJ2-2 provide the parts outside the CDR3, is DTAVSQTPKYLVTQMGNDKSIKCEQNLGHDTMYWYKQDSKKFLKIMFSYNNKELIINETVPNRFSPKSPDKAHLNLHINSLELGDSAVYFCASSPGNPRSRGNTGELFFGEGSRLTVL.